The 23 T cell receptor beta chains below were found in one sample sequenced in a study of blood T cells in healthy people across ages (dated by TCRdb to the mid-2010s). The library was made by 5' RACE. The reads were generated on an Illumina HiSeq 2500. The second PCR ran for roughly 7 to 11 cycles and used a J-beta primer mix along with a sample-barcoded 5' primer. TCRdb reprocessing: public reads trimmed at Q25 with fastp, clones called with MiXCR, in-frame beta chains kept. Each entry merges the rows of one CDR3 protein and shows their most common DNA and genes. This sample is represented by hundreds of thousands of distinct CDR3 sequences; around half of them were singletons. Approximately 23% of the sample comes from the top ten. Sequencing used blood. The receptors were gathered from an older man in good health.

This chain joins TRBV20-1 and TRBJ1-1, with 12 bases matching TRBD1. The CDR3 runs to 16 residues. The germline V gene encodes CDR1 DFQATT and CDR2 SNEGSKA (reference sequence). Trimming took 1 base from V and 6 from J; bases not matched to a gene: 9. DNA for the CDR3: TGCAGTGCTAGAGCGGGACAGGGGGCTGGAATGTCTGAAGCTTTCTTT. Its protein product is CSARAGQGAGMSEAFF.

This clonotype has a handful of counts. The chain combines TRBV9 with TRBJ2-7; no clear D gene. The J call may be in error: the DNA end matches TRBJ2-5 better. The CDR3 totals 15 residues. CDR1 and CDR2 (germline): SGDLS, YYNGEE. CDR3 sequence: CASSGLGGVSETQYF. CDR3 nucleotides: TGTGCCAGCAGCGGCCTTGGTGGGGTGAGTGAGACCCAGTACTTC.

The V call is TRBV4-1, the J call TRBJ2-1; 8 bases fit TRBD1. The CDR3 consists of 15 residues. The trim removed 1 base at V and 10 bases at J, leaving 9 bases unmatched. CDR1 MGHRA and CDR2 YSYEKL come from the germline V gene. The CDR3 DNA follows: TGCGCCAGCAGCCAAGGAGGACAGGGAATTGGGGAGCAGTTCTTC. It specifies CASSQGGQGIGEQFF.

This clonotype was seen only a few times. The rearrangement links TRBV7-2 to TRBJ1-2; D remains ambiguous. There are 13 residues in the CDR3. CDR1 and CDR2 (germline): SGHTA, FQGNSA. Trimming cost V 5 bases and J 7 bases, with 14 bases left between them. CDR3 sequence: CASSPRTTGGYTF. The CDR3 DNA reads as TGTGCCAGCAGCCCACGGACGACGGGTGGCTACACCTTC.

The chain has TRBV7-9 and TRBJ1-4; D may be TRBD1 (5 bases). Germline CDR1 reads SEHNR; CDR2 reads FQNEAQ (reference sequence). V was shortened by 5 bases and J by 8 bases, with 18 bases between the two germline ends. The CDR3 is 15 amino acids. In nucleotides, the CDR3 is TGTGCCAGCAGCCCGACAGCAGCCCTTGGAGAAAAACTGTTTTTT. The encoded protein is CASSPTAALGEKLFF.

The chain joins TRBV5-1 to TRBJ2-1; no clear D. The V end was cut by 1 base, the J end by 7 bases, with 12 bases between. In germline, CDR1 is SGHRS, CDR2 YFSETQ. This CDR3 is 14 amino acids long. This CDR3 reads CASSLISLWNEQFF. In DNA, the CDR3 is TGCGCCAGCAGCTTGATCAGTTTGTGGAATGAGCAGTTCTTC.

The chain couples TRBV12-3 or TRBV12-4 to TRBJ2-7; possible D gene TRBD2, 5 bases. The CDR3 runs 13 residues. Trimming pared 2 bases from V and 2 bases from J, leaving 7 bases between. In nucleotides, the CDR3 is TGTGCCAGCAGTTTACCTAGCACCTACGAGCAGTACTTC. This codes for CASSLPSTYEQYF.

This clonotype was counted ten times or more. The chain is built from TRBV6-5 and TRBJ2-3, with 12 bases matching TRBD2. The CDR3 consists of 17 residues. Germline values: CDR1 MNHEY, CDR2 SVGAGI. V was pared by 5 bases and J by 0 bases, with 6 bases of the junction left unmatched. The CDR3 reads CASSTGLAGPSTDTQYF. CDR3 sequence (DNA): TGTGCCAGCAGTACTGGACTAGCGGGACCGAGCACAGATACGCAGTATTTT.

Only a few counts were recorded for this clonotype. The J gene is TRBJ2-1, the V gene TRBV6-2 or TRBV6-3; D remains ambiguous. V dropped 8 bases and J dropped 1 base, with 9 bases sitting between them. Germline V CDR1 and CDR2: MNHEY, SVGEGT. The CDR3 is 13 residues long. This CDR3 reads CASWADSYNEQFF. CDR3 DNA: TGTGCCAGCTGGGCGGATTCCTACAATGAGCAGTTCTTC.

This clonotype was seen a single time. V usage is TRBV4-3 and J usage is TRBJ2-1, with 8 positions matching TRBD2. From germline, CDR1 is LGHNA and CDR2 YSLEER. The CDR3 has 17 amino acids. V lost 8 bases to trimming and J lost 5 bases; unmatched junction nucleotides: 17. The CDR3 here is CASGPSAGGGINNEQFF. CDR3 nucleotides: TGCGCCAGCGGCCCGTCGGCGGGAGGCGGGATAAACAATGAGCAGTTCTTC.

The rearrangement links TRBV6-6 to TRBJ1-2; 8 positions match TRBD1. Germline CDR1 and CDR2: MNHNY and SVGAGI (reference sequence). V lost 2 bases to trimming and J lost 2 bases; unmatched junction nucleotides: 7. This CDR3 has 16 amino acids. The CDR3 protein is CASSYAFGTGNYGYTF. In DNA, the CDR3 is TGTGCCAGCAGTTACGCCTTCGGGACAGGAAACTATGGCTACACCTTC.

The genes are TRBV4-2 and TRBJ2-7, with D perhaps TRBD1 (6 bases). Deletions cut 0 bases from V and 9 bases from J, with 21 bases between. The germline gives CDR1 LGHNA, CDR2 YNFKEQ. The CDR3 length is 16 residues. CDR3 nucleotides: TGTGCCAGCAGCCAAGAAGGGGGACAAGGCCCAAGGGTGCAGTACTTC. This codes for CASSQEGGQGPRVQYF.

This rearrangement joins TRBV6-6 to TRBJ2-1, with 8 bases fitting TRBD1. The DNA end favors TRBJ2-7, so the J call may be wrong. The CDR3 is 14 residues long. The germline gives CDR1 MNHNY, CDR2 SVGAGI (reference sequence). The CDR3 region has the DNA TGTGCCAGCAGTTACGACAGGGGTTACAATGAGCAGTACTTC. It is translated as CASSYDRGYNEQYF.

Note on this clonotype: A much larger clone lies a single base off, so this may be a read error. V is TRBV6-6 and J is TRBJ2-7; D not resolved. The CDR3 covers 13 residues. From germline, CDR1 is MNHNY and CDR2 SVGAGI (reference sequence). CDR3 residues: CASSDFDPYKQYF. The CDR3 DNA reads as TGTGCCAGCAGTGACTTCGACCCCTACAAGCAGTACTTC.

The J gene is TRBJ1-2, the V gene TRBV5-1, with D maybe TRBD1 (5 bases). V gave up 4 bases and J gave up 3 bases, with 13 bases separating them. The CDR3 runs to 14 residues. Germline CDR1 reads SGHRS; CDR2 reads YFSETQ. The CDR3 protein is CASSGGTADYGYTF. The CDR3 coding sequence is TGCGCCAGCAGCGGAGGGACGGCTGACTATGGCTACACCTTC.

The table lists this clonotype with a few counts. The gene calls are TRBV5-1 and TRBJ2-1, with a possible D match to TRBD2 (7 bases). CDR1 and CDR2 from the germline V gene are SGHRS and YFSETQ. V was shortened by 7 bases and J by 8 bases, with 19 bases between the two germline ends. This CDR3 is built from 14 residues. The CDR3 is CASAVGGGNDEQFF. For the CDR3, the DNA is TGCGCCAGCGCTGTAGGGGGGGGTAACGATGAGCAGTTCTTC. Full variable domain (outside the CDR3, taken from reference TRBV5-1 and TRBJ2-1): KAGVTQTPRYLIKTRGQQVTLSCSPISGHRSVSWYQQTPGQGLQFLFEYFSETQRNKGNFPGRFSGRQFSNSRSEMNVSTLELGDSALYLCASAVGGGNDEQFFGPGTRLTVL.

The rearrangement links TRBV20-1 to TRBJ2-7, with D tentatively TRBD1 or TRBD2 (5 bases each). Germline CDR1 is DFQATT and CDR2 is SNEGSKA (reference sequence). CDR3 size: 13 residues. Trimming took 6 bases from V and 4 from J, leaving 16 bases between them. CDR3 DNA sequence: TGCAGTGCGACCGGGACCCCGTCATACGAGCAGTACTTC. It codes for CSATGTPSYEQYF.

This chain joins TRBV6-1 and TRBJ1-2, with D possibly being TRBD1 (6 bases). The germline V and J ends were trimmed by 5 bases and 6 bases, with 10 bases remaining between them. This CDR3 is 12 amino acids long. Germline CDR1 and CDR2: MNHNS and SASEGT. The CDR3 spells CASSSHRDGYTF. The CDR3 region has the DNA TGTGCCAGCAGTTCCCACAGGGATGGCTACACCTTC.

The J gene is TRBJ1-6, the V gene TRBV20-1; possible D gene TRBD1, 5 bases. Trimming removed 8 bases at V and 5 bases at J, with 13 bases between. This CDR3 has 13 residues. Germline V lookup: CDR1 DFQATT, CDR2 SNEGSKA (reference sequence). CDR3 DNA: TGCAGTACTCGACAGACCAATAATTCACCCCTCCACTTT. It yields the protein CSTRQTNNSPLHF.

This chain joins TRBV3-1 and TRBJ2-1, with TRBD2 as a possible D gene (5 bases). Trimming cost V 7 bases and J 9 bases, with 13 bases left between them. The CDR3 extends over 12 amino acids. Germline CDR1 LGHDT, CDR2 YNNKEL (reference sequence). Here the CDR3 DNA reads TGTGCCAGCACCGTCTTGGCGGGTGAGCAGTTCTTC. Amino acids: CASTVLAGEQFF.

V gene TRBV20-1 combines with J gene TRBJ1-4; D remains unclear. V was cut by 5 bases and J by 4 bases, with 14 bases left in between. Germline CDR1 DFQATT, CDR2 SNEGSKA (reference sequence). The CDR3 loop spans 14 amino acids. CDR3 sequence: CSAGTQGLNEKLFF. For the CDR3, the DNA is TGCAGTGCTGGAACCCAAGGCCTTAATGAAAAACTGTTTTTT.

The rearrangement joins TRBV27 to TRBJ2-7, with 12 bases matching TRBD2. V gave up 0 bases and J gave up 3 bases; unmatched junction bases: 9. The CDR3 totals 18 residues. CDR1 and CDR2 from the germline V gene are MNHEY and SMNVEV (reference sequence). In nucleotides, the CDR3 is TGTGCCAGCAGTTTATCTGGGCTAGCGGGAGGGCCTGACTACGAGCAGTACTTC. Protein sequence: CASSLSGLAGGPDYEQYF.

V and J are TRBV12-3 or TRBV12-4 and TRBJ2-3; D could derive from TRBD1 or TRBD2 (5 bases each). V was shortened by 3 bases and J by 8 bases, with 15 bases between the two germline ends. The CDR3 covers 14 residues. CDR3 sequence (DNA): TGTGCCAGCAGTTTGTGGGGGTTGGTAGCTACGCAGTATTTT. It specifies CASSLWGLVATQYF.